This TCR beta chain was identified in a study of T cells expressing NK-cell markers. Broader study findings: These clonotypes also led the CD3+CD56-NKG2C+ fraction in a handful of donors.

Reprocessing the 5' RACE reads, TCRdb reports a single entry for every CDR3 protein and omits DNA. This table lists roughly 380,000 distinct CDR3 sequences. In regard to this clonotype: The antigen is undetermined.

The CDR3 has 14 residues. Germline CDR1 is SNHLY and CDR2 is FYNNEI. Sequenced input: blood T cells: a sorted CD56 or NKG2C T cell subset, CD4+ or CD8+ T cells, or bulk PBMC T cells (not recorded which). This receptor was identified in a man between 18 and 69 years old in good health. J is TRBJ1-4 and V is TRBV2; TCRdb's assignment of TRBD1 cannot be checked, as there is no DNA. This CDR3 reads CASIQTGIDEKLFF.